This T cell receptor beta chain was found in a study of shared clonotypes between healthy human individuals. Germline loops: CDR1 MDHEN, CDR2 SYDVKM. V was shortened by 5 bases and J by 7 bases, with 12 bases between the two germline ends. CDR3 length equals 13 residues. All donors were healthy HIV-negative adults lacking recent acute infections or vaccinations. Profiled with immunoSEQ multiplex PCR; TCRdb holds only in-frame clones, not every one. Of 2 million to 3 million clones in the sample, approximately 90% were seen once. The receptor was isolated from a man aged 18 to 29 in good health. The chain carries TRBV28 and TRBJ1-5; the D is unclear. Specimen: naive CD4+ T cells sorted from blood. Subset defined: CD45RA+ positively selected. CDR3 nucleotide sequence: TGTGCCAGCAGTGGCAGTTCTCAACAGCCCCAGCATTTT. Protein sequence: CASSGSSQQPQHF.